The 5 T cell receptor beta chains in this list originate from one sample, sequenced in a study of blood T cell repertoires in COVID-19. Measured with immunoSEQ multiplex PCR; TCRdb has only the in-frame clones, and not every one. The repertoire holds approximately 390,000 clones, with roughly 86% as singletons. Sequenced material: PBMCs or T cells enriched from blood (not recorded which). Receptors originate from a middle-aged woman with acute COVID-19.

This clone was seen just once. The CDR3 sequence: CASAPPGTGGSNEKLFF. In DNA, the CDR3 is TGTGCCAGTGCCCCCCCCGGGACAGGGGGTTCTAATGAAAAACTGTTTTTT. This chain uses TRBV19 with TRBJ1-4; 11 bases are shared with TRBD1. This CDR3 spans 17 amino acids. With 8 bases clipped from V and 3 bases from J, the junction kept 11 bases outside the gene matches. CDR1 and CDR2 (germline): LNHDA, SQIVND (reference sequence). Supplemented by reference TRBV19 and TRBJ1-4, the full variable domain reads DGGITQSPKYLFRKEGQNVTLSCEQNLNHDAMYWYRQDPGQGLRLIYYSQIVNDFQKGDIAEGYSVSREKKESFPLTVTSAQKNPTAFYLCASAPPGTGGSNEKLFFGSGTQLSVL.

J is TRBJ2-3 and V is TRBV12-3 or TRBV12-4; no clear D. Between the trimmed V and J ends, which lost 6 bases and 6 bases, there was a span of 10 bases. The CDR3 sequence is 12 residues long. CDR3 sequence reads: CASRLLRDTQYF. The CDR3 DNA is TGTGCCAGCAGACTACTGCGCGATACGCAGTATTTT.

The gene calls are TRBV21-1 and TRBJ1-5; the tabulated D call, TRBD1, remains unverified against the DNA. TRBV21-1 is termed a pseudogene. The CDR3 totals 15 residues. This CDR3 reads CASISPGQRNQPQHF. The CDR3, as DNA: TGTGCCAGCATCTCACCGGGACAACGCAATCAGCCCCAGCATTTT.

This rearrangement joins TRBV5-1 to TRBJ2-5; D possibly corresponds to TRBD1 (6 bases). The CDR3 runs 14 residues. V was pared by 4 bases and J by 5 bases, with 15 bases between. Germline CDR1 reads SGHRS; CDR2 reads YFSETQ. The DNA of the CDR3 is TGCGCCAGCAGCAGGGACGGGACAACGGAGACCCAGTACTTC. Translated, it gives CASSRDGTTETQYF.

The chain joins TRBV7-6 to TRBJ2-1; 7 bases are a match to TRBD2. The germline CDR1 and CDR2 sequences are SGHVS and FNYEAQ. After removal of 2 bases from V and 2 bases from J, the junction contained 0 bases not matched to a gene. The CDR3 runs 14 residues. The CDR3, as DNA: TGTGCCAGCAGCTTAAGCGGGGCCTACAATGAGCAGTTCTTC. It codes for CASSLSGAYNEQFF.